This TCR beta chain was sequenced for a study of cytomegalovirus exposure and HLA in healthy donors. Overall study context: Counted in an early data release were 85 million or so unique TCRs from HLA-typed donors.

V was pared by 0 bases and J by 5 bases, with 12 bases between. The germline gives CDR1 SGHDT, CDR2 YYEEEE. This CDR3 contains 14 residues. 60 Vbeta and 13 Jbeta primers were used in PCR. Here immunoSEQ multiplex PCR was the method, and the copy in TCRdb shows in-frame clones only, minus some. This table has under 130,000 clones, roughly 80% appearing once. Sequenced: PBMCs. This chain connects TRBV5-6 to TRBJ2-7, with D maybe TRBD2 (5 bases). This TCR came from a woman aged 35 to 49 in good health and CMV-seropositive. In DNA, the CDR3 is TGTGCCAGCAGCTTGGTAGTGTCGGGGAACGAGCAGTACTTC. Translating gives CASSLVVSGNEQYF.